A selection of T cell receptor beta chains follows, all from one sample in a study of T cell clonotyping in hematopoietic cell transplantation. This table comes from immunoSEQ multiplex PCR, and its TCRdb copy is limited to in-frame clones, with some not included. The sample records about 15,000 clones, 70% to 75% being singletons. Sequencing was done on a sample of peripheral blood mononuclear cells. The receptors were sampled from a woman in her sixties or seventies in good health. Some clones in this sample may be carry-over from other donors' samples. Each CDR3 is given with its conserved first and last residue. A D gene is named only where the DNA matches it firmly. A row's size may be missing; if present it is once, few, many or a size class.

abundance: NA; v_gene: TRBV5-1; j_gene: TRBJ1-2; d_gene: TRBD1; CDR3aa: CASSPTGGNYGYTF; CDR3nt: TGCGCCAGCAGCCCAACAGGGGGCAACTATGGCTACACCTTC
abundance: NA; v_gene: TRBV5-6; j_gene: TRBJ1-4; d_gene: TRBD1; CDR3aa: CASSYGGGQGVMGEKLFF; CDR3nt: TGTGCCAGCAGCTACGGTGGGGGACAGGGGGTAATGGGCGAAAAACTGTTTTTT
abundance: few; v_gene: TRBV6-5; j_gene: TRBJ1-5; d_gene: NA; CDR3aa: CASGGGNQPQHF; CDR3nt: TGTGCCAGCGGGGGGGGCAATCAGCCCCAGCATTTT
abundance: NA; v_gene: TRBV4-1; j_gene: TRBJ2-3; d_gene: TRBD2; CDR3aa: CASSHPGLAGGRTQYF; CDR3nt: TGCGCCAGCAGCCACCCGGGACTAGCGGGAGGGAGGACGCAGTATTTT
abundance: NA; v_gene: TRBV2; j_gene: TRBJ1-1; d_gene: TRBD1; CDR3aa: CASSGLDREAEAFF; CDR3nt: TGTGCCAGCAGTGGCCTAGACAGGGAAGCTGAAGCTTTCTTT
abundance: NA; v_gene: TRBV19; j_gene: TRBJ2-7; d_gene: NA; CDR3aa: CASSIESRGYEQYF; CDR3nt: TGTGCCAGTAGTATAGAATCCAGGGGTTACGAGCAGTACTTC
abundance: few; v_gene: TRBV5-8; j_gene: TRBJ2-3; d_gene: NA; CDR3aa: CASSPRSTQYF; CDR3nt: TGTGCCAGCAGCCCCCGGTCTACGCAGTATTTT
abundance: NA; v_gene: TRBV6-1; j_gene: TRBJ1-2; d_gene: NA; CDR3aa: CASSEAAVNYGYTF; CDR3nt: TGTGCCAGCAGTGAAGCGGCAGTTAACTATGGCTACACCTTC
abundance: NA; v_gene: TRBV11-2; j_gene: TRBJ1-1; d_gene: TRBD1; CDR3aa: CASSRRTGGNTEAFF; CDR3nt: TGTGCCAGCAGCCGACGGACAGGGGGGAACACTGAAGCTTTCTTT
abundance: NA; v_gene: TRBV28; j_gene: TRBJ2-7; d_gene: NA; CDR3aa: CASSFWQELSYEQYF; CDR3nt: TGTGCCAGCAGTTTTTGGCAGGAACTTTCCTACGAGCAGTACTTC
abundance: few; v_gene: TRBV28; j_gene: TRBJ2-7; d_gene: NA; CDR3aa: CASSIHGESYEQYF; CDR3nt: TGTGCCAGCAGCATACATGGGGAGAGCTACGAGCAGTACTTC
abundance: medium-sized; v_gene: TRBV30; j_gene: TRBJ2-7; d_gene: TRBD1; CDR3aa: CASTGADYEQYF; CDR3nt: TGTGCCTCGACAGGGGCAGATTACGAGCAGTACTTC
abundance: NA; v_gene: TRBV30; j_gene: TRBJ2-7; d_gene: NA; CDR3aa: CAWSHETIAYEQYF; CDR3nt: TGTGCCTGGAGTCACGAGACCATAGCCTACGAGCAGTACTTC
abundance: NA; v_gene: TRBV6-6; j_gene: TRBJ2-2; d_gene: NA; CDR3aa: CASSYSSGGSTGELFF; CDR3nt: TGTGCCAGCAGTTACTCCTCCGGGGGCTCCACCGGGGAGCTGTTTTTT
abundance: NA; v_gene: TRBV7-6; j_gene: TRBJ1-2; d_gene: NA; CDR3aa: CASSLEVGHLYGYTF; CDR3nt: TGTGCCAGCAGCTTAGAGGTGGGACACCTCTATGGCTACACCTTC